Sequencing of this T cell receptor beta chain was carried out in a study of blood T cell repertoires in COVID-19. Study-wide background: Both acute and convalescent COVID-19 samples were obtained from the United States, Italy and Spain.

Per the study methods: Reference gene primers were amplified, and this amplification served to estimate nucleated cell counts. Only in-frame clones appear in the TCRdb table, and some are missing; sequencing was by immunoSEQ multiplex PCR. V and J calls and clone size are given by that table; D and trimming were obtained from the DNA. The sample has fewer than 250,000 clones, around 80% seen once. CDR3 length equals 15 residues. The V end lost 2 bases, the J end lost 2 bases, and 13 bases lay between the germline ends. Germline assignment: CDR1 SGHNT and CDR2 YYREEE (reference sequence). While infection was still active, Seattle patients were enrolled and then followed longitudinally.

Source material: peripheral blood. The chain recombines TRBV5-4 with TRBJ2-5, with D perhaps TRBD1 (6 bases). This TCR was recovered from a woman in her sixties or seventies with COVID-19, enrolled during active disease. The CDR3 sequence: CASSFMPTGQETQYF. CDR3 DNA: TGTGCCAGCAGCTTCATGCCCACAGGGCAAGAGACCCAGTACTTC.